This TCR beta chain was captured by sequencing in a study of blood T cell repertoires in COVID-19. The overall study: T cells, B-cell-depleted T cells, or PBMCs supplied cDNA or gDNA.

How the authors handled the data: Reference gene primer amplification gave nucleated cell count estimates. Using immunoSEQ multiplex PCR, the repertoire was profiled, and TCRdb retains in-frame clones only, with some absent. V, J and clone size were drawn from that table, and D and trimming were deduced from the DNA. The sample lists 200,000 or so clones, around nine tenths seen once, with 2.1% in the top ten. Germline CDR1 is SGHAT and CDR2 is FQNNGV. The CDR3 consists of 11 residues. V was clipped by 5 bases and J by 2 bases, with 3 bases between them. Sequencing was performed on peripheral blood. J is TRBJ2-5 and V is TRBV11-2; D remains unclear. This receptor was taken from a man between 65 and 85 years old with active or convalescent COVID-19. Here the CDR3 DNA reads TGTGCCAGCAGCGAGCAAGAGACCCAGTACTTC. Residues: CASSEQETQYF.